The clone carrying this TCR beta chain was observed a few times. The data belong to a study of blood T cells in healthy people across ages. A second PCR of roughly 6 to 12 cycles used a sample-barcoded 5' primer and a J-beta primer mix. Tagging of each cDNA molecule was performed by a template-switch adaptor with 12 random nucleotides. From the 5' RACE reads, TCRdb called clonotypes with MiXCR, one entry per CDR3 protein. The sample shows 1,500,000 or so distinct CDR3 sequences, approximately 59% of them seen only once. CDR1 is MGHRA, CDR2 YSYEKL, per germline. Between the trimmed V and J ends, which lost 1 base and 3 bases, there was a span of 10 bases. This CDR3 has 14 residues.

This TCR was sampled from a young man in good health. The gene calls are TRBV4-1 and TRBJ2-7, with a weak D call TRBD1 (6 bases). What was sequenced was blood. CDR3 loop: CASSQGNRVYEQYF. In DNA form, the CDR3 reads TGCGCCAGCAGCCAAGGAAACAGGGTCTACGAGCAGTACTTC.